This passage covers 24 T cell receptor beta chains from one sample sequenced in a study of blood T cell repertoires in COVID-19. Clones were read by immunoSEQ multiplex PCR, and TCRdb kept only the in-frame ones, dropping some. This table has over 200,000 clones, roughly 87% appearing once. The sample comprised peripheral blood. The receptors shown here come from a middle-aged man with active or convalescent COVID-19.

The chain employs TRBV15 and TRBJ1-1; no firm D call. V shed 0 bases and J shed 2 bases, with 4 bases lying between them. This CDR3 contains 13 residues. In germline, CDR1 is LNHNV, CDR2 YYDKDF (reference sequence). CDR3 sequence: CATSRDLNTEAFF. The CDR3 DNA sequence: TGTGCCACCAGCAGAGACCTAAACACTGAAGCTTTCTTT. Looking up the rest from reference TRBV15 and TRBJ1-1 gives the full variable domain: DAMVIQNPRYQVTQFGKPVTLSCSQTLNHNVMYWYQQKSSQAPKLLFHYYDKDFNNEADTPDNFQSRRPNTSFCFLDIRSPGLGDTAMYLCATSRDLNTEAFFGQGTRLTVV.

The rearrangement uses TRBV6-6 and TRBJ1-1, with 10 bases fitting TRBD1. CDR3 length equals 15 residues. The ends lost 7 bases at V and 3 bases at J; junction bases unmatched: 8. Germline lookup yields CDR1 MNHNY and CDR2 SVGAGI (reference sequence). The CDR3 spells CASKRQGAEYTEAFF. CDR3 in DNA: TGTGCCAGCAAAAGACAGGGGGCTGAGTACACTGAAGCTTTCTTT.

This chain uses TRBV4-1 with TRBJ1-2; 7 bases match TRBD1. The ends lost 1 base at V and 2 bases at J; junction bases unmatched: 4. Per germline, CDR1 MGHRA and CDR2 YSYEKL. The CDR3 covers 15 residues. DNA for the CDR3: TGCGCCAGCAGCCAAGCGCAGGGGGGAAACTATGGCTACACCTTC. Its translation: CASSQAQGGNYGYTF.

The chain combines TRBV18 with TRBJ2-3; 10 bases map to TRBD2. Unmatched junction bases numbered 8, after V lost 2 bases and J lost 3 bases. Per germline, CDR1 KGHSH and CDR2 LQKENI. The CDR3 runs 17 residues. CDR3 residues: CASSPVPSGSRTDTQYF. DNA for the CDR3: TGTGCCAGCTCACCAGTCCCTAGCGGGAGTAGGACAGATACGCAGTATTTT.

The rearrangement uses TRBV19 and TRBJ1-1, with TRBD1 identical over 8 bases. The CDR3 totals 14 residues. V shed 3 bases and J 0 bases; nucleotides not matched to a gene: 0. The V gene's germline CDR1 is LNHDA and CDR2 SQIVND (reference sequence). Here the CDR3 reads CASSMTGVNTEAFF. In nucleotides, the CDR3 is TGTGCCAGTAGTATGACAGGGGTGAACACTGAAGCTTTCTTT.

This sequence joins TRBV28 and TRBJ2-5, with TRBD2 matching 10 bases. Germline loops: CDR1 MDHEN, CDR2 SYDVKM. The CDR3 contains 16 residues. The ends lost 4 bases at V and 3 bases at J; junction bases unmatched: 8. In nucleotides, the CDR3 is TGTGCCAGCAGTTCCCCAGCCAGCGGGGGGGAAGAGACCCAGTACTTC. Amino acids: CASSSPASGGEETQYF.

The rearrangement joins TRBV29-1 to TRBJ2-1; D unclear. V lost 3 bases and J lost 2, with 8 bases in between. Germline assignment: CDR1 SQVTM and CDR2 ANQGSEA. This CDR3 is 13 amino acids long. The CDR3 here is CSVDLSPYNEQFF. CDR3 DNA sequence: TGCAGCGTTGACCTATCGCCCTACAATGAGCAGTTCTTC.

This sequence joins TRBV5-1 and TRBJ2-1; 8 nucleotides agree with TRBD1. Germline assignment: CDR1 SGHRS and CDR2 YFSETQ. The CDR3 sequence is 12 residues long. V shed 4 bases, J shed 14 bases, and the junction held 8 bases outside the gene matches. CDR3 loop: CASSPGAGGKFF. The CDR3 bases are TGCGCCAGCAGCCCTGGTGCAGGGGGCAAGTTCTTC.

A single count supports this clone. This chain links TRBV5-1 with TRBJ1-4; TRBD1 might be the D (5 bases). The CDR3 has 14 amino acids. Trimming left V 1 base short and J 5 bases short, with 9 bases between. Germline values: CDR1 SGHRS, CDR2 YFSETQ. The DNA of the CDR3 is TGCGCCAGCAGCTTGTTGGGGCCGAATGAAAAACTGTTTTTT. Translated, it gives CASSLLGPNEKLFF.

This chain joins TRBV7-3 and TRBJ2-2; D uncertain. CDR1 is SGHTA, CDR2 FQGTGA, per germline. CDR3 size: 16 residues. Trimming shortened V by 5 bases and J by 0 bases, and 13 bases separated the two germline ends. CDR3 protein: CASSRRRSANTGELFF. The CDR3 DNA sequence: TGTGCCAGCAGCCGTCGGCGGAGCGCGAACACCGGGGAGCTGTTTTTT.

The rearrangement uses TRBV20-1 and TRBJ1-1, with 7 bases lining up with TRBD1. Per the germline V gene, CDR1 is DFQATT and CDR2 is SNEGSKA (reference sequence). The trim removed 3 bases at V and 1 base at J, leaving 11 bases unmatched. CDR3 length: 16 residues. CDR3 DNA sequence: TGCAGTGCTAGTAACTTCTACAGGGGCCGGAACACTGAAGCTTTCTTT. Translating it yields CSASNFYRGRNTEAFF.

The chain links TRBV27 to TRBJ1-5, with a possible D match to TRBD1 (5 bases). Germline-derived CDR1 and CDR2 are MNHEY and SMNVEV (reference sequence). The CDR3 runs 18 residues. Trimming shortened V by 4 bases and J by 0 bases, and 19 bases separated the two germline ends. CDR3 DNA: TGTGCCAGCAGTTCCCTCGGGACTCTTAGTAGTAGCAATCAGCCCCAGCATTTT. As protein: CASSSLGTLSSSNQPQHF.

The chain couples TRBV6-1 to TRBJ1-6, with D tentatively TRBD1 (5 bases). Germline CDR1 is MNHNS and CDR2 is SASEGT. V dropped 3 bases and J dropped 10 bases, with 13 bases sitting between them. The CDR3 extends over 14 amino acids. CDR3 loop: CASSDQGRGSPLHF. CDR3 sequence (DNA): TGTGCCAGCAGTGATCAGGGTAGGGGATCACCCCTCCACTTT.

This clone was recorded only once. The chain joins TRBV19 to TRBJ1-4, with 7 bases aligning to TRBD1. J lost 14 bases, V lost 1 base, and 4 bases had no gene match. CDR3 length: 12 residues. Germline V gives CDR1 LNHDA, CDR2 SQIVND (reference sequence). The CDR3 region is CASSIGQGGLFF. CDR3 DNA sequence: TGTGCCAGTAGTATAGGACAGGGTGGCCTGTTTTTT.

As DNA, the CDR3 is TGTGCCAGCAGCCTGACGGGGTACGGTCAGCCCCAGCATTTT. Its protein product is CASSLTGYGQPQHF. The rearrangement links TRBV28 to TRBJ1-5; unclear D gene. Germline lookup yields CDR1 MDHEN and CDR2 SYDVKM. The length of the CDR3 is 14 residues. The V and J ends lost 6 bases and 6 bases respectively, with 15 bases between them.

CDR3 nucleotides: TGCGCCAGCAGCTGGGCTAGGGGGTCCTACGAGCAGTACTTC. Translated, it gives CASSWARGSYEQYF. The V call is TRBV5-1, the J call TRBJ2-7, with D perhaps TRBD1 (6 bases). V was shortened by 3 bases and J by 1 base, with 11 bases between the two germline ends. Looked up from germline, CDR1 is SGHRS and CDR2 is YFSETQ. The CDR3 totals 14 residues.

This sequence joins TRBV27 and TRBJ2-1, with 7 nucleotides matching TRBD2. Trimming cost V 7 bases and J 8 bases; bases outside gene matches: 8. Germline V gene sequence: CDR1 MNHEY, CDR2 SMNVEV (reference sequence). The CDR3 length is 13 residues. CDR3 DNA sequence: TGTGCCAGCACGTCGCGGGGGTGGGATGAGCAGTTCTTC. It translates to CASTSRGWDEQFF.

V is TRBV18 and J is TRBJ2-1; TRBD1 aligns across 8 bases. The trim removed 1 base at V and 3 bases at J, leaving 5 bases unmatched. The CDR3 runs 16 residues. Germline V CDR1 and CDR2: KGHSH, LQKENI. CDR3 coding DNA: TGTGCCAGCTCACCACAGGCTACAGGGGGCTACAATGAGCAGTTCTTC. Protein: CASSPQATGGYNEQFF. Full variable domain (remainder filled in from reference TRBV18 and TRBJ2-1): NAGVMQNPRHLVRRRGQEARLRCSPMKGHSHVYWYRQLPEEGLKFMVYLQKENIIDESGMPKERFSAEFPKEGPSILRIQQVVRGDSAAYFCASSPQATGGYNEQFFGPGTRLTVL.

This clone was observed once. The V and J genes are TRBV6-6 and TRBJ1-1, with TRBD1 identical over 8 bases. Trimming at V came to 4 bases and at J to 4 bases, leaving 5 bases not matched to a gene. Germline V CDR1 and CDR2: MNHNY, SVGAGI (reference sequence). The CDR3 is 14 residues long. This CDR3 reads CASSFGQGGTEAFF. The DNA of the CDR3 is TGTGCCAGCAGTTTCGGACAGGGAGGCACTGAAGCTTTCTTT.

This clone was found once. The genes are TRBV6-5 and TRBJ1-2; 8 bases line up with TRBD1. This CDR3 comprises 13 residues. Germline V gene data show CDR1 as MNHEY and CDR2 as SVGAGI. V lost 6 bases to trimming and J lost 4 bases; unmatched junction nucleotides: 4. CDR3 DNA: TGTGCCAGCAGGGACAGGGCTACCTATGGCTACACCTTC. Encoded protein: CASRDRATYGYTF.

Worth noting for this clone: A read error may produce the germline difference seen at one junction end. This chain connects TRBV6-6 to TRBJ1-6; 8 bases agree with TRBD1. The CDR3 totals 16 residues. Germline-derived CDR1 and CDR2 are MNHNY and SVGAGI (reference sequence). CDR3 sequence reads: CASSDSGQGLGSPLHF. CDR3 sequence (DNA): TGTGCCAGCAGTGACTCCGGACAGGGCTTAGGTTCACCCCTCCACTTT.

The genes are TRBV30 and TRBJ1-2; maybe TRBD1 (5 bases). CDR1 is GTSNPN and CDR2 is SVGIG in the germline V gene (reference sequence). The length of the CDR3 is 14 residues. The V and J ends lost 4 bases and 7 bases respectively, with 19 bases between them. CDR3 nucleotide sequence: TGTGCCTGGACGGGAGAAGGGGCTTGGTCTGGCTACACCTTC. Amino acids: CAWTGEGAWSGYTF.

Details on this clone: The same CDR3 arises from other DNA sequences in this sample as well. CDR3 sequence reads: CASSLEAGVYYEQYF. DNA of the CDR3: TGCGCCAGCAGCTTGGAGGCGGGAGTTTACTACGAGCAGTACTTC. V gene TRBV5-1 combines with J gene TRBJ2-7, with TRBD2 identical over 7 bases. V gave up 0 bases and J gave up 3 bases; unmatched junction bases: 6. The CDR3 spans 15 residues. Germline V gives CDR1 SGHRS, CDR2 YFSETQ.

The chain uses TRBV5-6 and TRBJ2-5, with a tentative D call TRBD1 (5 bases). Germline CDR1 is SGHDT and CDR2 is YYEEEE. The ends were cut back, 1 base at V and 5 bases at J, with 15 bases in the middle. This CDR3 contains 15 residues. CDR3 in amino acids: CASSLTGSWGETQYF. DNA for the CDR3: TGTGCCAGCAGCTTGACTGGGTCATGGGGCGAGACCCAGTACTTC.